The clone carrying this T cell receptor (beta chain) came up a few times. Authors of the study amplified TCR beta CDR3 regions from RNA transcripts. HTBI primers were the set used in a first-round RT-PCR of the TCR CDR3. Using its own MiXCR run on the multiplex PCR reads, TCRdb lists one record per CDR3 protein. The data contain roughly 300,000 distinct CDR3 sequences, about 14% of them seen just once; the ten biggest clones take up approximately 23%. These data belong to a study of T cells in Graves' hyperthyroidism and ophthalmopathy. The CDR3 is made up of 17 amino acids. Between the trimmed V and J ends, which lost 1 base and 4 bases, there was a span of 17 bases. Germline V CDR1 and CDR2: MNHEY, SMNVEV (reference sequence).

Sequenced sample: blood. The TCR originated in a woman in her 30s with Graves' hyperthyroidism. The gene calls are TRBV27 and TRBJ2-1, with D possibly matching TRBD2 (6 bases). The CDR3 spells CASSLLGWSGLYNEQFF. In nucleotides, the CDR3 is TGTGCCAGCAGTTTATTAGGTTGGTCGGGACTTTACAATGAGCAGTTCTTC.